The rows below give T cell receptor beta chains drawn from one sample of a study of T-cell memory formation after mild COVID-19. TCRdb redid the calling of the 5' RACE reads with MiXCR, one entry per CDR3 protein. Here the sample spans roughly 400,000 distinct CDR3 sequences, 20% to 25% being singletons. Sequencing was carried out using PBMCs or a T cell subset sorted from them (not recorded which). The receptors derive from an adult woman who had mild COVID-19 (a few samples of this study predate the infection). Cell type and time point are not known. Each CDR3 is given with its conserved first and last residue. The D gene is left open where the match is weak. Size is omitted from some rows. Given values are once, few, many or a class for expanded clones.

few	TRBV7-7	TRBJ2-1	NA	CASSLADNNEQFF	TGTGCCAGCAGCTTAGCAGACAACAATGAGCAGTTCTTC
NA	TRBV7-9	TRBJ2-2	NA	CASSSPQHNAETGELFF	TGTGCCAGCAGCTCACCACAGCACAACGCGGAGACCGGGGAGCTGTTTTTT
NA	TRBV4-3	TRBJ1-4	NA	CASSQDRGPEKLFF	TGCGCCAGCAGCCAAGATCGGGGTCCTGAAAAACTGTTTTTT
few	TRBV12-3/TRBV12-4	TRBJ2-1	TRBD2	CASSHPRWSGRADEQFF	TGTGCCAGCAGCCATCCACGTTGGAGCGGGAGGGCCGATGAGCAGTTCTTC
few	TRBV12-3/TRBV12-4	TRBJ1-4	NA	CASRPTLGGGENEKLFF	TGTGCCAGCAGGCCTACTCTTGGGGGGGGAGAGAATGAAAAACTGTTTTTT
few	TRBV7-9	TRBJ1-2	TRBD1	CASSLGTGQLYGYTF	TGTGCCAGCAGCTTAGGAACGGGACAGCTCTATGGCTACACCTTC
few	TRBV7-6	TRBJ2-5	NA	CASSLAPRQGKQETQYF	TGTGCCAGCAGCTTAGCTCCCCGCCAAGGGAAGCAAGAGACCCAGTACTTC
NA	TRBV7-8	TRBJ2-5	NA	CASSWDGGSGQETQYF	TGTGCCAGCAGCTGGGACGGTGGTAGCGGACAAGAGACCCAGTACTTC
few	TRBV6-2/TRBV6-3	TRBJ2-1	TRBD2	CASSDAGTSGYNEQFF	TGTGCCAGCAGTGACGCCGGGACTAGCGGATACAATGAGCAGTTCTTC
NA	TRBV12-3/TRBV12-4	TRBJ1-2	TRBD1	CASSERTGGYGYTF	TGTGCCAGCAGTGAACGGACAGGGGGCTATGGCTACACCTTC
NA	TRBV25-1	TRBJ2-7	NA	CASSERTAPYEQYF	TGTGCCAGCAGTGAACGGACGGCCCCTTACGAGCAGTACTTC
few	TRBV24-1	TRBJ2-1	NA	CATSEGVNEQFF	TGTGCCACCAGTGAAGGGGTCAATGAGCAGTTCTTC
few	TRBV12-3/TRBV12-4	TRBJ1-2	NA	CASGRGMWGYTF	TGTGCCAGCGGACGGGGAATGTGGGGCTACACCTTC
few	TRBV7-6	TRBJ1-4	TRBD1	CASSPRTGVATNEKLFF	TGTGCCAGCAGCCCCCGGACAGGTGTTGCAACTAATGAAAAACTGTTTTTT
few	TRBV7-9	TRBJ1-5	NA	CASSGIGDQPQHF	TGTGCCAGCAGCGGAATCGGGGATCAGCCCCAGCATTTT
NA	TRBV30	TRBJ2-7	NA	CAWRAGPYEQYF	TGTGCCTGGAGGGCAGGCCCCTACGAGCAGTACTTC
NA	TRBV20-1	TRBJ2-7	NA	CSARDNSYEQYF	TGCAGTGCTCGAGACAATAGCTACGAGCAGTACTTC
NA	TRBV20-1	TRBJ2-5	TRBD1	CSAWGQFQETQYF	TGCAGTGCATGGGGACAGTTCCAAGAGACCCAGTACTTC
NA	TRBV29-1	TRBJ1-4	TRBD1	CSAGDRVTNEKLFF	TGCAGCGCCGGAGACAGGGTAACTAATGAAAAACTGTTTTTT
NA	TRBV11-3	TRBJ2-1	NA	CASSLDSGSSYNEQFF	TGTGCCAGCAGCTTAGATTCGGGGTCCTCCTACAATGAGCAGTTCTTC
NA	TRBV15	TRBJ2-7	NA	CATSRGDLSGYEQYF	TGTGCCACCAGCAGAGGGGACCTTAGCGGCTACGAGCAGTACTTC
NA	TRBV7-9	TRBJ1-1	NA	CASSLIVTAVNTEAFF	TGTGCCAGCAGCTTAATAGTGACGGCAGTGAACACTGAAGCTTTCTTT
few	TRBV20-1	TRBJ1-6	NA	CSARLASDSPLHF	TGCAGTGCTCGACTCGCCTCGGATTCACCCCTCCACTTT
once	TRBV15	TRBJ2-6	NA	CATSRDLAIGANVLTF	TGTGCCACCAGCAGAGATTTGGCAATTGGGGCCAACGTCCTGACTTTC
NA	TRBV5-1	TRBJ2-7	TRBD2	CASSLRLADYEQYF	TGCGCCAGCAGCTTGCGCCTAGCGGATTACGAGCAGTACTTC
NA	TRBV25-1	TRBJ2-2	NA	CASSETGSHRDEAGELFF	TGTGCCAGCAGTGAAACGGGTTCGCACAGGGATGAGGCCGGGGAGCTGTTTTTT
few	TRBV2	TRBJ1-2	TRBD1	CASRRTGGGGYTF	TGTGCCAGCAGGAGAACAGGGGGCGGTGGCTACACCTTC
NA	TRBV5-1	TRBJ1-1	NA	CASSTSVGVNTEAFF	TGCGCCAGCAGCACCTCGGTAGGAGTGAACACTGAAGCTTTCTTT
few	TRBV9	TRBJ2-7	NA	CASSPSGLAYEQYF	TGTGCCAGCAGCCCCTCGGGACTGGCCTACGAGCAGTACTTC
many	TRBV12-3/TRBV12-4	TRBJ1-5	NA	CASSLAGYSNQPQHF	TGTGCCAGCAGTCTGGCCGGATATAGCAATCAGCCCCAGCATTTT
few	TRBV7-9	TRBJ2-1	TRBD2	CASNLGGAGAYNEQFF	TGTGCCAGCAACCTCGGCGGAGCGGGGGCCTACAATGAGCAGTTCTTC
NA	TRBV10-3	TRBJ2-5	NA	CAISAEPETQYF	TGTGCCATCAGTGCAGAACCTGAGACCCAGTACTTC
few	TRBV28	TRBJ2-3	NA	CASSSLQGITDTQYF	TGTGCCAGCAGTTCACTTCAGGGTATTACAGATACGCAGTATTTT
few	TRBV11-2	TRBJ2-1	TRBD2	CASSLRLSSGSFYNEQFF	TGTGCCAGCAGCCTCCGACTATCTAGCGGGAGTTTCTACAATGAGCAGTTCTTC
few	TRBV24-1	TRBJ2-1	NA	CATSDYTRDEQFF	TGTGCCACCAGTGACTATACTAGGGATGAGCAGTTCTTC
few	TRBV20-1	TRBJ1-1	NA	CSARDLVTEAFF	TGCAGTGCTAGAGATCTGGTCACTGAAGCTTTCTTT
NA	TRBV2	TRBJ2-5	NA	CASSESTSPKETQYF	TGTGCCAGCAGCGAATCGACTAGTCCGAAAGAGACCCAGTACTTC
NA	TRBV2	TRBJ1-4	NA	CASGSLGEKLFF	TGTGCCAGTGGGAGTTTGGGGGAAAAACTGTTTTTT
many	TRBV12-3/TRBV12-4	TRBJ1-2	NA	CASSPTGAHYGYTF	TGTGCCAGCAGTCCGACAGGAGCCCACTATGGCTACACCTTC
NA	TRBV25-1	TRBJ2-1	NA	CASRAPGDNEQFF	TGTGCCAGCAGGGCTCCAGGGGACAATGAGCAGTTCTTC
NA	TRBV6-5	TRBJ2-1	NA	CASTQGGGYNEQFF	TGTGCCAGCACCCAGGGGGGGGGCTACAATGAGCAGTTCTTC
few	TRBV5-1	TRBJ2-1	NA	CASSFLAVNEQFF	TGCGCCAGCAGCTTTCTGGCCGTCAATGAGCAGTTCTTC
NA	TRBV4-1	TRBJ1-5	NA	CASSQAILLGGRPQHF	TGCGCCAGCAGCCAAGCTATTTTGTTGGGTGGTCGGCCCCAGCATTTT
NA	TRBV6-2/TRBV6-3	TRBJ1-5	NA	CASSYWQGSNQPQHF	TGTGCCAGCAGTTACTGGCAGGGAAGCAATCAGCCCCAGCATTTT
many	TRBV12-3/TRBV12-4	TRBJ2-7	TRBD2	CASSLSSGRNEQYF	TGTGCCAGCAGTTTATCTAGCGGGAGAAACGAGCAGTACTTC
NA	TRBV12-3/TRBV12-4	TRBJ1-1	TRBD1	CASSSGQGLGAEAFF	TGTGCCAGCAGTTCAGGACAGGGTCTGGGGGCTGAAGCTTTCTTT
NA	TRBV12-3/TRBV12-4	TRBJ1-6	NA	CASSLVYAPLHF	TGTGCCAGCAGTTTAGTTTATGCACCCCTCCACTTT
NA	TRBV6-2/TRBV6-3	TRBJ2-7	TRBD1	CASSYGQGTYEQYF	TGTGCCAGCAGTTACGGACAGGGAACCTACGAGCAGTACTTC